Each of the 12 T cell receptor beta chains below was sequenced from the same sample in a study of cytomegalovirus exposure and HLA in healthy donors. Only in-frame clones appear in the TCRdb table, and some are missing; sequencing was by immunoSEQ multiplex PCR. The sample yields approximately 190,000 clones, roughly 82% seen once. The sample comprised PBMCs. The receptors stem from a woman under 40 in good health and CMV-seropositive.

This clone occurred once. This chain uses TRBV5-4 with TRBJ2-1, with 8 positions matching TRBD2. Germline V gene sequence: CDR1 SGHNT, CDR2 YYREEE (reference sequence). Losses at the gene ends were 4 bases for V and 7 bases for J; bases not matched to a gene: 13. This CDR3 is 16 amino acids long. The CDR3 reads CASSPRSLAGSNEQFF. CDR3 sequence (DNA): TGTGCCAGCAGCCCCCGAAGCTTAGCGGGATCGAATGAGCAGTTCTTC.

The chain carries TRBV7-8 and TRBJ1-1; D is uncertain. Looked up from germline, CDR1 is SGHVS and CDR2 is FQNEAQ. V lost 2 bases and J 1 base, leaving 5 bases between the germline ends. The CDR3 runs to 13 residues. CDR3 bases: TGTGCCAGCAGCTTAATAAAGAACACTGAAGCTTTCTTT. Translating gives CASSLIKNTEAFF. The variable domain in full, with the rest retrieved from reference TRBV7-8 and TRBJ1-1, is GAGVSQSPRYKVAKRGQDVALRCDPISGHVSLFWYQQALGQGPEFLTYFQNEAQLDKSGLPSDRFFAERPEGSVSTLKIQRTQQEDSAVYLCASSLIKNTEAFFGQGTRLTVV.

A single count supports this clone. CDR3 loop: CASSLWVTGGMTEAFF. The CDR3 DNA sequence: TGTGCCAGCAGTTTATGGGTGACAGGGGGGATGACTGAAGCTTTCTTT. The genes are TRBV28 and TRBJ1-1, with TRBD1 matching over 9 bases. With V trimmed by 0 bases and J by 5 bases, 7 bases remained unmatched. Germline CDR1 reads MDHEN; CDR2 reads SYDVKM. CDR3 length: 16 residues.

V is TRBV11-3 and J is TRBJ2-7; tentatively, D is TRBD1 (5 bases). Trimming removed 1 base from V and 2 bases from J, with 9 bases in between. CDR3 size: 14 residues. Germline CDR1 and CDR2: SGHNT and YENEEA. The CDR3 loop is CASSLAAGPYEQYF. The CDR3 DNA sequence: TGTGCCAGCAGCTTAGCGGCAGGGCCCTACGAGCAGTACTTC.

V usage is TRBV11-1 and J usage is TRBJ2-7; D is undetermined. This CDR3 is 13 amino acids long. Germline CDR1 is SGHAT and CDR2 is FQDESV (reference sequence). V was trimmed by 0 bases and J by 0 bases, leaving 3 bases between them. The DNA for the CDR3 is TGTGCCAGCAGCTTAGCCGGCTCCTACGAGCAGTACTTC. It codes for CASSLAGSYEQYF.

The chain links TRBV19 to TRBJ2-7; 9 nucleotides match TRBD2. This CDR3 comprises 15 residues. Germline assignment: CDR1 LNHDA and CDR2 SQIVND (reference sequence). With 3 bases clipped from V and 4 bases from J, the junction kept 7 bases outside the gene matches. CDR3 coding DNA: TGTGCCAGTAGTATTGTGGCGGGAGGGCCTTACGAGCAGTACTTC. Translating gives CASSIVAGGPYEQYF.

This clone was seen only a few times. One end of the junction is discordant with germline, which a read error may explain. The chain couples TRBV29-1 to TRBJ1-2; D is undetermined. The CDR3 is made up of 12 amino acids. Germline CDR1 and CDR2: SQVTM and ANQGSEA. CDR3 in DNA: TGCAGCGCTGAAGTTATGTCCTATGGCTACACCTTC. Its translation: CSAEVMSYGYTF.

V usage is TRBV15 and J usage is TRBJ1-2; D might be TRBD1 (6 bases). This CDR3 region has 15 residues. CDR1 and CDR2 from the germline V gene are LNHNV and YYDKDF (reference sequence). Trimming removed 5 bases from V and 4 bases from J, with 17 bases in between. This CDR3 is CATSVGRGQGYGYTF. Written as DNA, the CDR3 is TGTGCCACCAGCGTGGGGCGGGGGCAAGGCTATGGCTACACCTTC.

The chain has TRBV28 and TRBJ2-1, with TRBD2 identical over 13 bases. This CDR3 has 15 residues. The trim removed 6 bases at V and 6 bases at J, leaving 5 bases unmatched. Germline CDR1 is MDHEN and CDR2 is SYDVKM. The DNA for the CDR3 is TGTGCCAGCAGATTGGGGACTAGCGGGGCCAATGAGCAGTTCTTC. Translating gives CASRLGTSGANEQFF.

The chain uses TRBV7-9 and TRBJ2-7; D perhaps matches TRBD1 (6 bases). Trimming cost V 3 bases and J 5 bases, with 14 bases left between them. The CDR3 contains 14 residues. Germline values: CDR1 SEHNR, CDR2 FQNEAQ (reference sequence). The CDR3 DNA sequence: TGTGCCAGCAGCTTTATCCCAGGGGATAACGAGCAGTACTTC. Translating gives CASSFIPGDNEQYF.

The rearrangement links TRBV2 to TRBJ1-2, with a weak D call TRBD1 (5 bases). V lost 6 bases to trimming and J lost 6 bases, with 11 bases between them. This CDR3 region has 12 residues. In germline, CDR1 is SNHLY, CDR2 FYNNEI. This chain's CDR3 is CASSLGGDGYTF. The CDR3 nucleotides read TGTGCCAGCAGCCTTGGGGGGGATGGCTACACCTTC.

This chain uses TRBV18 with TRBJ2-7; D perhaps matches TRBD2 (5 bases). The length of the CDR3 is 15 residues. The V end lost 6 bases, the J end lost 6 bases, and 21 bases lay between the germline ends. Germline V gene lookup returns CDR1 KGHSH and CDR2 LQKENI. The CDR3 sequence is CASSTTGGPSSEQYF. The CDR3 coding sequence is TGTGCCAGCTCGACGACGGGCGGGCCCAGTTCCGAGCAGTACTTC.